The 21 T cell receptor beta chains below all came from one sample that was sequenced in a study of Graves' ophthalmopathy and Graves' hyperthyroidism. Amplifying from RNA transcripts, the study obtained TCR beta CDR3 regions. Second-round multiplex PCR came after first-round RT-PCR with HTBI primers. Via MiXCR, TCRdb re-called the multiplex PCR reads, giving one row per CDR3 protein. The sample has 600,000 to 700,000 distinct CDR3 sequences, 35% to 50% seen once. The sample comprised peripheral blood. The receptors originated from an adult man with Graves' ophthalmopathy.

The CDR3 region has the DNA TGTGCCAGCAGCTTCTCTATAAGGGAGGAGCTGTTTTTT. Amino acids: CASSFSIREELFF. The chain is built from TRBV7-4 and TRBJ2-2, with unresolved D. Trimming pared 3 bases from V and 10 bases from J, leaving 12 bases between. The germline V gene has CDR1 SGHVT and CDR2 SQSDAQ. The CDR3 has 13 residues.

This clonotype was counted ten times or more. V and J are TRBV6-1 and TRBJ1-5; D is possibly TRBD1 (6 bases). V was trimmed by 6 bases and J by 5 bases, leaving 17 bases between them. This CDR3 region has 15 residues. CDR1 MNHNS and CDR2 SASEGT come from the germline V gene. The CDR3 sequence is CASRPGQWGDQPQHF. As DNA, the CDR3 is TGTGCCAGCAGACCCGGACAGTGGGGGGATCAGCCCCAGCATTTT.

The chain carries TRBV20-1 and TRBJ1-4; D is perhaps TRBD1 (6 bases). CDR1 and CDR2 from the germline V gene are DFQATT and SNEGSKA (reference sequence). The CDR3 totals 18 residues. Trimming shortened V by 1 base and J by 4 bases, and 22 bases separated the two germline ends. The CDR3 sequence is CSARGYLTGGADNEKLFF. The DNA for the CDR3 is TGCAGTGCTAGAGGGTACTTGACGGGGGGCGCAGATAATGAAAAACTGTTTTTT.

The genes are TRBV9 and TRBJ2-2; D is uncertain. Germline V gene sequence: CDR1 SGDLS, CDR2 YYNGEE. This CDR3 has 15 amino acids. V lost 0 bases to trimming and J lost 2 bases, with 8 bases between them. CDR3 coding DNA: TGTGCCAGCAGCGTAGGCGCGGTAAACACCGGGGAGCTGTTTTTT. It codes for CASSVGAVNTGELFF.

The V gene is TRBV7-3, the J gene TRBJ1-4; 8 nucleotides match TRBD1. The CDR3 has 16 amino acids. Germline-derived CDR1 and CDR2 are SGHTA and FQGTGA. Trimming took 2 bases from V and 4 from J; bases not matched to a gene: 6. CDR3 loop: CASSLAGDRINEKLFF. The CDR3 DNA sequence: TGTGCCAGCAGCTTAGCGGGGGACAGGATTAATGAAAAACTGTTTTTT.

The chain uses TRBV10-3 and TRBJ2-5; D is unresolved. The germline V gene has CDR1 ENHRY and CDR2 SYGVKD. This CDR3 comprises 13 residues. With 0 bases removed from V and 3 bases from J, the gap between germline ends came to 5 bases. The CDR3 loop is CAISESTKETQYF. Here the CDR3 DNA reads TGTGCCATCAGTGAGTCGACGAAAGAGACCCAGTACTTC.

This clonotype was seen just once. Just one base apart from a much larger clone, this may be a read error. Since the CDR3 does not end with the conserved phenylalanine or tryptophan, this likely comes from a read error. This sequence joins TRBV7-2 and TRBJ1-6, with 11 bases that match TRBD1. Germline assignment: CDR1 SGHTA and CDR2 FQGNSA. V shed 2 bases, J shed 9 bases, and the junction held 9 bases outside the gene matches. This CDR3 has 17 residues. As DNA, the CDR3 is TGTGCCAGCAGCTTAAAGGCGAGGGGGACAGGGGGTTCACCCCTCCACCTT. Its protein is CASSLKARGTGGSPLHL.

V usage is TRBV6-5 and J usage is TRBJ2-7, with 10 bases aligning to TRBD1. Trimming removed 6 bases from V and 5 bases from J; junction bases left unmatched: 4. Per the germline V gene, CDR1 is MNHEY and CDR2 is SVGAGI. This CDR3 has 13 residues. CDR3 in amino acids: CASRRDRGHEQYF. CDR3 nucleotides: TGTGCCAGCAGAAGGGACAGGGGCCACGAGCAGTACTTC.

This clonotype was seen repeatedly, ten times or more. CDR3 coding DNA: TGCAGTGCCCTAGGGCCCAGTTTGGGCAATCAGCCCCAGCATTTT. Its translation is CSALGPSLGNQPQHF. The chain has TRBV20-1 and TRBJ1-5; D gene uncertain. The ends were cut back, 6 bases at V and 2 bases at J, with 17 bases in the middle. Germline CDR1 DFQATT, CDR2 SNEGSKA (reference sequence). The CDR3 consists of 15 residues.

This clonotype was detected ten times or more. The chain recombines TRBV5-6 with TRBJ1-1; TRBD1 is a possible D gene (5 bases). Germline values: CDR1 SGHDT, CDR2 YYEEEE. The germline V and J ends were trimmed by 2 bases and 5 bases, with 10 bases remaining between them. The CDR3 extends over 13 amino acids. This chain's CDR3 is CASSLEGQTEAFF. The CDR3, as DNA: TGTGCCAGCAGCTTAGAGGGGCAAACTGAAGCTTTCTTT.

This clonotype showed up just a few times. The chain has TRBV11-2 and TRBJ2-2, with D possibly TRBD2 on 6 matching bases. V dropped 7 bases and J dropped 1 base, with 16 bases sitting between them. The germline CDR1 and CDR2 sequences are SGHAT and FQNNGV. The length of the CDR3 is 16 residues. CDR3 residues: CASKLGGTLNTGELFF. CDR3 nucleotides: TGTGCCAGCAAATTGGGGGGAACTCTGAACACCGGGGAGCTGTTTTTT.

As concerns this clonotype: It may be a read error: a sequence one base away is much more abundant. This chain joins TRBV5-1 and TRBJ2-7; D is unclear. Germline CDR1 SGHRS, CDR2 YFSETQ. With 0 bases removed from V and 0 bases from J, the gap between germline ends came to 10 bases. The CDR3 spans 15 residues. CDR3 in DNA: TGCGCCAGCAGCTTGGCTCCAGCCCCCTCCTACGAGCAGTACTTC. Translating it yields CASSLAPAPSYEQYF.

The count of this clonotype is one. The CDR3 here is CASSLARANEQYF. The DNA for the CDR3 is TGTGCCAGCAGCTTAGCCAGGGCTAACGAGCAGTACTTC. The J gene is TRBJ2-7, the V gene TRBV7-4; possible D gene TRBD1, 5 bases. V lost 0 bases, J lost 5 bases, and 8 bases lay in between. Germline-derived CDR1 and CDR2 are SGHVT and SQSDAQ. This CDR3 contains 13 residues. The variable domain in full, completed from reference TRBV7-4 and TRBJ2-7, reads GAGVSQSPRYKVAKRGRDVALRCDSISGHVTLYWYRQTLGQGSEVLTYSQSDAQRDKSGRPSGRFSAERPERSVSTLKIQRTEQGDSAVYLCASSLARANEQYFGPGTRLTVT.

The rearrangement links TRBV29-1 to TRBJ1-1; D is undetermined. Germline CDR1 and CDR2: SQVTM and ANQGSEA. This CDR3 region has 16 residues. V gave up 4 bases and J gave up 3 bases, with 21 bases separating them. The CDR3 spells CSVVASSYTRDTEAFF. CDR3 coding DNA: TGCAGCGTTGTTGCCAGCAGTTATACGAGGGACACTGAAGCTTTCTTT.

The DNA for the CDR3 is TGTGCCATCAGCCTTGATGAAAACGGGGAGCTGTTTTTT. It encodes CAISLDENGELFF. This chain links TRBV10-3 with TRBJ2-2; D is unclear. Germline V lookup: CDR1 ENHRY, CDR2 SYGVKD. The V and J ends lost 6 bases and 7 bases respectively, with 12 bases between them. The length of the CDR3 is 13 residues.

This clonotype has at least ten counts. The CDR3 bases are TGTGCCAGTAGTGTCTCCTCAGGGGGAACTGCCTATGGCTACACCTTC. This encodes CASSVSSGGTAYGYTF. The chain is built from TRBV19 and TRBJ1-2; 7 nucleotides line up with TRBD1. With V trimmed by 5 bases and J by 4 bases, 13 bases remained unmatched. CDR3 length: 16 residues. Germline CDR1 LNHDA, CDR2 SQIVND (reference sequence).

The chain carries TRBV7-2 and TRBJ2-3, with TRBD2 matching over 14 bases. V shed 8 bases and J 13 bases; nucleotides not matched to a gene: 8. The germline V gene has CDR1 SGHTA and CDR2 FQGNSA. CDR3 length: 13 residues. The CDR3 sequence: CASGSPGLAGEYF. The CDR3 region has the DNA TGTGCCAGCGGCTCCCCGGGACTAGCGGGGGAGTATTTT. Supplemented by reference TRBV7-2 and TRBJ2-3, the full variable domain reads GAGVSQSPSNKVTEKGKDVELRCDPISGHTALYWYRQSLGQGLEFLIYFQGNSAPDKSGLPSDRFSAERTGGSVSTLTIQRTQQEDSAVYLCASGSPGLAGEYFGPGTRLTVL.

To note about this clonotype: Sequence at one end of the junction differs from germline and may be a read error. CDR3 amino acids: CASSTQDF. DNA for the CDR3: TGTGCCAGCAGTACCCAGGACTTC. The chain carries TRBV9 and TRBJ2-5; D call uncertain. CDR1 is SGDLS, CDR2 YYNGEE, per germline. This CDR3 is 8 amino acids long.

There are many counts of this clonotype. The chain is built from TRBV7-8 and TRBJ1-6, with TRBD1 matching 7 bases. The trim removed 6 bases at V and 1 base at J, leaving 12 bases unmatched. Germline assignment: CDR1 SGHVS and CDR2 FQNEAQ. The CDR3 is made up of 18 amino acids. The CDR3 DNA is TGTGCCAGCAGTCCACCGACAGGGCTAAGGTCCTATAATTCACCCCTCCACTTT. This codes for CASSPPTGLRSYNSPLHF.

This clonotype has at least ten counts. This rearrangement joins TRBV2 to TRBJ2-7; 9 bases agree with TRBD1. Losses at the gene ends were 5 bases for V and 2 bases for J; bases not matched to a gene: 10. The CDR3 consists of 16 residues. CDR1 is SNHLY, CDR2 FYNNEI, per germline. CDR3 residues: CASSSRGQGQAYEQYF. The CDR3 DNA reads TGTGCCAGCAGTTCTCGAGGACAGGGGCAAGCCTACGAGCAGTACTTC.

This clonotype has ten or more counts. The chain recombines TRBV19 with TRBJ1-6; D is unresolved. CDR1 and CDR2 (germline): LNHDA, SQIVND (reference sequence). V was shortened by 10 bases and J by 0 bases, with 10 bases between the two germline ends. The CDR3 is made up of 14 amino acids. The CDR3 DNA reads TGTGCCACTAGGGATAACTCCTATAATTCACCCCTCCACTTT. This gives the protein CATRDNSYNSPLHF.